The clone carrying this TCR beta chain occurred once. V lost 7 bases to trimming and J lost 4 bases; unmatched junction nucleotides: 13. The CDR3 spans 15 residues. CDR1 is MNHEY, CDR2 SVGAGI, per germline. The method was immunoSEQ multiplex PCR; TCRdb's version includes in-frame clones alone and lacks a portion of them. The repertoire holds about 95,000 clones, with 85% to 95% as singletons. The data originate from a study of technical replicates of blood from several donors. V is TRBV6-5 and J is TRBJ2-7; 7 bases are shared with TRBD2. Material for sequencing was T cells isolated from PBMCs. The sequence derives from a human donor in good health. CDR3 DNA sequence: TGTGCCAGCACCTACAGCGGGGATCTTTTGTACGAGCAGTACTTC. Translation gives CASTYSGDLLYEQYF.